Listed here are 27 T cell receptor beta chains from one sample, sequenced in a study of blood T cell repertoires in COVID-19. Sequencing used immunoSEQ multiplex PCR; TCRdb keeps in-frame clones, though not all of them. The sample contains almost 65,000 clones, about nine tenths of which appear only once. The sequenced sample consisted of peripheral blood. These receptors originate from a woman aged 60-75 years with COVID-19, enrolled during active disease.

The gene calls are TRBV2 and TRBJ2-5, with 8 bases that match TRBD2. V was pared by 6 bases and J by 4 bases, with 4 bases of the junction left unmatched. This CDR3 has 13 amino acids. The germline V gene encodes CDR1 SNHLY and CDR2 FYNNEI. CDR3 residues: CASRVLAGETQYF. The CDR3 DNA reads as TGTGCCAGCAGGGTTCTAGCGGGAGAGACCCAGTACTTC.

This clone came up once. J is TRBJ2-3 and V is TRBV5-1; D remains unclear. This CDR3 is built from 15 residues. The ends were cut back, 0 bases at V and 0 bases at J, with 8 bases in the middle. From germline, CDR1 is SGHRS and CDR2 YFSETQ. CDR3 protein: CASSLGSSSTDTQYF. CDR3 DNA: TGCGCCAGCAGCTTGGGCAGTTCTAGCACAGATACGCAGTATTTT.

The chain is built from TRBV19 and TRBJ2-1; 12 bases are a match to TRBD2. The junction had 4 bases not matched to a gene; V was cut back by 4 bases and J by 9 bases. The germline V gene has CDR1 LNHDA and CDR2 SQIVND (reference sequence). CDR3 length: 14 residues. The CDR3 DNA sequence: TGTGCCAGTAGTACTAGCGGGGGGGAGGGTGAGCAGTTCTTC. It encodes CASSTSGGEGEQFF. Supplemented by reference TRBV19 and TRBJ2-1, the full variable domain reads DGGITQSPKYLFRKEGQNVTLSCEQNLNHDAMYWYRQDPGQGLRLIYYSQIVNDFQKGDIAEGYSVSREKKESFPLTVTSAQKNPTAFYLCASSTSGGEGEQFFGPGTRLTVL.

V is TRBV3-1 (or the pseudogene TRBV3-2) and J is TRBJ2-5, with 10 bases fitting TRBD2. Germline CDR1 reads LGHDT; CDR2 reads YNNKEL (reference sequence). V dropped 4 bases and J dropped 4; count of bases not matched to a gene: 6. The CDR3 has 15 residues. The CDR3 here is CASSPGTSEGETQYF. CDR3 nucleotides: TGTGCCAGCAGCCCCGGGACTAGCGAGGGAGAGACCCAGTACTTC.

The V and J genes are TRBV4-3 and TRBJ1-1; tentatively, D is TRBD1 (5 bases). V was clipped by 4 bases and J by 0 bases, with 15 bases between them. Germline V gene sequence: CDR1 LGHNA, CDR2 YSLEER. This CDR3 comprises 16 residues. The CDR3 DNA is TGCGCCAGCAGCCCCGGCGGACATCTCATGAACACTGAAGCTTTCTTT. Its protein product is CASSPGGHLMNTEAFF.

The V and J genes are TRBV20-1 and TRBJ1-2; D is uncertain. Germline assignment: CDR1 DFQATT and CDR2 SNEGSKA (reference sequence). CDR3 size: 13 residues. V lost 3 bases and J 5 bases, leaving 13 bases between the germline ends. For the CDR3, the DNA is TGCAGTGCTAGTGGGCAGGCTGGGTATGGCTACACCTTC. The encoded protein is CSASGQAGYGYTF.

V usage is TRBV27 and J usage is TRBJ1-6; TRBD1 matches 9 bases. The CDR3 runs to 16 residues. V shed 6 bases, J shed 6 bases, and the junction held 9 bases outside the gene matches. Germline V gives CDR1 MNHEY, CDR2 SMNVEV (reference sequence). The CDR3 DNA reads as TGTGCCAGCAGCTTTTGGGGACAGGGAGGTAATTCACCCCTCCACTTT. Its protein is CASSFWGQGGNSPLHF.

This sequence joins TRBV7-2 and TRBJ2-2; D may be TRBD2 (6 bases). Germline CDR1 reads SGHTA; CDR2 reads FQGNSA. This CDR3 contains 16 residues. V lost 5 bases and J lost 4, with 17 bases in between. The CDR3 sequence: CASSLHGGTVTGELFF. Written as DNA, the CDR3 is TGTGCCAGCAGCCTCCACGGGGGTACGGTCACCGGGGAGCTGTTTTTT.

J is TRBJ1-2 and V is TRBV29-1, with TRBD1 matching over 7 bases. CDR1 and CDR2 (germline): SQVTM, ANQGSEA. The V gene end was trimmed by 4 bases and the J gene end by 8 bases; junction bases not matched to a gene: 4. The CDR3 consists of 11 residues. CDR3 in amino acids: CSVAYRGGYTF. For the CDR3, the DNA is TGCAGCGTTGCCTACAGGGGCGGCTACACCTTC.

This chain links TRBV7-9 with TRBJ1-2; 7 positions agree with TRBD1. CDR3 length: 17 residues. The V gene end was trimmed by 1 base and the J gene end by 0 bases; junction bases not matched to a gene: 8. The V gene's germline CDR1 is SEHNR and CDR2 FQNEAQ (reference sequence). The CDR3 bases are TGTGCCAGCAGCTTAGAGACAGGGCTCCTCTCTAACTATGGCTACACCTTC. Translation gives CASSLETGLLSNYGYTF.

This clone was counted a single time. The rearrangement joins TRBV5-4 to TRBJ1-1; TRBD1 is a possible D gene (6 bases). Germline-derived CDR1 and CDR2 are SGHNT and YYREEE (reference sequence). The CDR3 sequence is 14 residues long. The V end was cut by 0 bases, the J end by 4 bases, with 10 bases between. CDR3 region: CASSLGGGVTEAFF. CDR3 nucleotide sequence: TGTGCCAGCAGCTTGGGTGGGGGCGTCACTGAAGCTTTCTTT.

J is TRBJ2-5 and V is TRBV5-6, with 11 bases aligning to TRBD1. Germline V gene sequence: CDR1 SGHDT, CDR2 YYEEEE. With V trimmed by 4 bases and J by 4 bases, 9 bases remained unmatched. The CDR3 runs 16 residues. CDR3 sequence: CASSLDWGQGGETQYF. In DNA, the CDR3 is TGTGCCAGCAGCCTGGACTGGGGACAGGGGGGAGAGACCCAGTACTTC.

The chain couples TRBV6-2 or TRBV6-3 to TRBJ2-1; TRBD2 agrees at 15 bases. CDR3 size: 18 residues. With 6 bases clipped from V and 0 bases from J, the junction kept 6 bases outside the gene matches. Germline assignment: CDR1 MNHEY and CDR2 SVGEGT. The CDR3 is CASSPGLAGGSSYNEQFF. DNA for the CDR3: TGTGCCAGCAGCCCGGGACTAGCGGGGGGTAGCTCCTACAATGAGCAGTTCTTC.

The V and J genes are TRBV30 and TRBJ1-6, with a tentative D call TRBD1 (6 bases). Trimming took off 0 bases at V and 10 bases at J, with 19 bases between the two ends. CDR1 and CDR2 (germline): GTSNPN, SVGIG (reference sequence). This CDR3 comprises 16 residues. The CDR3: CAWSVPGGKVGSPLHF. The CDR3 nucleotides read TGTGCCTGGAGTGTACCGGGGGGCAAGGTGGGCTCACCCCTCCACTTT.

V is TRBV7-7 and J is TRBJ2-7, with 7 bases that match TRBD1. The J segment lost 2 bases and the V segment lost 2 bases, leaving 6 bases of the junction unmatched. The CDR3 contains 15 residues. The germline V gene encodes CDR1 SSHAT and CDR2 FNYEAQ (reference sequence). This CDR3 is CASSLRAGGAYEQYF. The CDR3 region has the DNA TGTGCCAGCAGCTTAAGGGCAGGGGGAGCCTACGAGCAGTACTTC.

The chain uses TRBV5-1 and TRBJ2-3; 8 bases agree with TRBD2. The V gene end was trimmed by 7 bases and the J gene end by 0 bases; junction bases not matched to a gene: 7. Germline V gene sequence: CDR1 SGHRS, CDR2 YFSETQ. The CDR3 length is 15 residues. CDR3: CASREGQLSTDTQYF. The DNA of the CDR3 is TGCGCCAGCCGGGAGGGCCAATTGAGCACAGATACGCAGTATTTT.

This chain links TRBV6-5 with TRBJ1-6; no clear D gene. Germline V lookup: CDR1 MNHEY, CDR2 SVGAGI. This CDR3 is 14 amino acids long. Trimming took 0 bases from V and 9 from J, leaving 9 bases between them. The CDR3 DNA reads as TGTGCCAGCAGTTACTCGATATCAGGTTCACCCCTCCACTTT. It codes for CASSYSISGSPLHF.

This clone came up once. For the CDR3, the DNA is TGTGCCACGAGGCCCGGGACAGCGAACACCGGGGAGCTGTTTTTT. As protein: CATRPGTANTGELFF. The chain has TRBV10-3 and TRBJ2-2; 7 positions agree with TRBD1. V lost 10 bases and J lost 0; bases outside the gene matches: 8. The CDR3 extends over 15 amino acids. Germline CDR1 is ENHRY and CDR2 is SYGVKD.

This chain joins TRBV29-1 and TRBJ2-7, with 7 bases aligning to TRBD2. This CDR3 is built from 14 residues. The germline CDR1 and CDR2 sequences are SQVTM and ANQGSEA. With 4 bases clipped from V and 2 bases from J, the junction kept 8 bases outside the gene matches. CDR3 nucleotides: TGCAGCGTTGTAGGGAGGGACCATCCCTACGAGCAGTACTTC. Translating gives CSVVGRDHPYEQYF.

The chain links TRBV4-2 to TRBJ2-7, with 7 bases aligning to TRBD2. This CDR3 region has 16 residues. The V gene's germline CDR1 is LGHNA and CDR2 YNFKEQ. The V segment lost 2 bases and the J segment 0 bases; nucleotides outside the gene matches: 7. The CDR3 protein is CASSQISGPSSYEQYF. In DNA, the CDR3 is TGTGCCAGCAGCCAAATTAGCGGGCCGAGCTCCTACGAGCAGTACTTC.

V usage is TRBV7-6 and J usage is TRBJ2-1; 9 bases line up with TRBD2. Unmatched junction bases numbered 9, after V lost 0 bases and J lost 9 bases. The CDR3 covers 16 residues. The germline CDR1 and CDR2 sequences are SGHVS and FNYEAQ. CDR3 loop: CASSLAGAGGPVEQFF. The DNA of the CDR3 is TGTGCCAGCAGCTTAGCTGGGGCGGGAGGGCCGGTTGAGCAGTTCTTC.

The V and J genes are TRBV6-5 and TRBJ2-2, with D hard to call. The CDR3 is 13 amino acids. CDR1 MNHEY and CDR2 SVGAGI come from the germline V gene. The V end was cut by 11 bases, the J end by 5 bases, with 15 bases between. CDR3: CAHRLVGTGELFF. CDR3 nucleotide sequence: TGTGCCCATAGGTTGGTCGGGACCGGGGAGCTGTTTTTT.

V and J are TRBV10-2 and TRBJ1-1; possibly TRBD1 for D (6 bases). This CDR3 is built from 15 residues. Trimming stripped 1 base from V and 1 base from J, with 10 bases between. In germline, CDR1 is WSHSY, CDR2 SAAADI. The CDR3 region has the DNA TGCGCCAGCAGTGAGTATCGGGGGGCGAACACTGAAGCTTTCTTT. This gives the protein CASSEYRGANTEAFF.

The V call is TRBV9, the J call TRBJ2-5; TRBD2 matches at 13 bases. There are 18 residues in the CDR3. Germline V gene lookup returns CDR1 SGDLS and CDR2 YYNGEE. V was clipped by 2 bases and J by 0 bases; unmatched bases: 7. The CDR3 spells CASSVGTSGALYQETQYF. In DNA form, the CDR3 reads TGTGCCAGCAGCGTGGGGACTAGCGGGGCGCTTTACCAAGAGACCCAGTACTTC.

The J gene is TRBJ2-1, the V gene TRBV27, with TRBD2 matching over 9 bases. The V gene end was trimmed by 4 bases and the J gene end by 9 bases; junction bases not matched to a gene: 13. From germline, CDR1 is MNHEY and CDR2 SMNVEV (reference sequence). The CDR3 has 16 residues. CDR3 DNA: TGTGCCAGCAGTTCTCTCGGGGTAGCGGGAGTAAGTGAGCAGTTCTTC. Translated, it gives CASSSLGVAGVSEQFF.

CDR3 sequence: CASSYTAGSYEQYF. DNA for the CDR3: TGTGCCAGCAGTTATACGGCAGGCTCCTACGAGCAGTACTTC. V and J are TRBV6-6 and TRBJ2-7; D call uncertain. This CDR3 comprises 14 residues. Germline V CDR1 and CDR2: MNHNY, SVGAGI (reference sequence). Trimming took 3 bases from V and 0 from J, leaving 9 bases between them.

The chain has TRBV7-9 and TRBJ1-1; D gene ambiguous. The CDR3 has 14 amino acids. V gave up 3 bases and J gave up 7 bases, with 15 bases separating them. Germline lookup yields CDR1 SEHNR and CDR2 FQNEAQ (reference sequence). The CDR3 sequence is CASSFWPTEDEAFF. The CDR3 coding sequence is TGTGCCAGCAGCTTTTGGCCGACGGAGGATGAAGCTTTCTTT.